This T cell receptor beta chain was retrieved from a study of cytomegalovirus exposure and HLA in healthy donors. As for the study in general: Of about 390 genotyped donors, roughly 80% grouped in the Caucasian-associated ancestry cluster.

PCR amplification relied on 60 Vbeta primers (plus 13 Jbeta primers). Produced via immunoSEQ multiplex PCR; TCRdb's table is partial and in-frame only. The table has some 200,000 clones, roughly 13% seen once. Study-level findings and limits: In a later analysis, an Asian-associated ancestry cluster reportedly showed fewer N-insertions than the roughly 730-donor mean. Earlier analysis yielded a pattern in which most TCR beta V segments were productive about 87% or about 30% of the time. TRBV6-2, TRBV6-3 and other indistinguishable V segments were excluded.

This clone was counted a few times. Its antigen is as yet unknown. The V end lost 5 bases, the J end lost 3 bases, and 9 bases lay between the germline ends. CDR3 size: 13 residues. Germline V gives CDR1 SGHAT, CDR2 FQNNGV. This clonotype was sampled from a man aged 50-60 years in good health and CMV-seropositive. The sequencing input was PBMCs. V gene TRBV11-2 combines with J gene TRBJ2-3, with D possibly TRBD1 on 6 matching bases. CDR3 nucleotide sequence: TGTGCCAGCAGCAGGACAGATACAGATACGCAGTATTTT. As protein: CASSRTDTDTQYF. The variable domain in full, completed from reference TRBV11-2 and TRBJ2-3, reads EAGVAQSPRYKIIEKRQSVAFWCNPISGHATLYWYQQILGQGPKLLIQFQNNGVVDDSQLPKDRFSAERLKGVDSTLKIQPAKLEDSAVYLCASSRTDTDTQYFGPGTRLTVL.